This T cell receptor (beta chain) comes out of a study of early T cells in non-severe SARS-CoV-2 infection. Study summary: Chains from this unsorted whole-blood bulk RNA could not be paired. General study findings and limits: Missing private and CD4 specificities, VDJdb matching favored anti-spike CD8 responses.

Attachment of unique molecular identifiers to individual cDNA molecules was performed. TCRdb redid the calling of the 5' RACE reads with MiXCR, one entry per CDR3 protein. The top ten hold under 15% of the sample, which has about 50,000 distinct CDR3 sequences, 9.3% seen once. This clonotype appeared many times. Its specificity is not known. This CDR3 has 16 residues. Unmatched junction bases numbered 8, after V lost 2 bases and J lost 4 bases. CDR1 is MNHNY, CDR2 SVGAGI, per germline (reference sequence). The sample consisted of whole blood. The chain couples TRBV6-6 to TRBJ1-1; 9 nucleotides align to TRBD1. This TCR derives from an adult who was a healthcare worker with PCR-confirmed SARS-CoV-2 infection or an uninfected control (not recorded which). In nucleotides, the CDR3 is TGTGCCAGCAGTTACGGGGACAGGGCCCGGGGCACTGAAGCTTTCTTT. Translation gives CASSYGDRARGTEAFF.